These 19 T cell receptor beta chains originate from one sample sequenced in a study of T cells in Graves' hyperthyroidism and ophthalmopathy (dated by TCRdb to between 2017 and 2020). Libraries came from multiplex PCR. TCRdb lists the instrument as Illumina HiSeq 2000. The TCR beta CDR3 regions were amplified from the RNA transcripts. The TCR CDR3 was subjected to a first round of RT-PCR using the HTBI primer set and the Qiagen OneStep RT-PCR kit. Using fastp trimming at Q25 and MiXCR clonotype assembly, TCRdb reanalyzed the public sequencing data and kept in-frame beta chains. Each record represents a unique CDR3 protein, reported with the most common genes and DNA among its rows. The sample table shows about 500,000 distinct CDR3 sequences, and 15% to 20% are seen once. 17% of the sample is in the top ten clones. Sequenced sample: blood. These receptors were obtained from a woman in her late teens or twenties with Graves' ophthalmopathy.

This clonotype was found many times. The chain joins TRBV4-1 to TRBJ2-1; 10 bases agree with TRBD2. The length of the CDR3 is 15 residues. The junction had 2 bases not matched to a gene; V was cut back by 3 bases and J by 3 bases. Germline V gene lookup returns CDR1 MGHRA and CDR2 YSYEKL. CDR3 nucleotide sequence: TGCGCCAGCAGCCAGACTAGCGGGCTCTACAATGAGCAGTTCTTC. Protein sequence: CASSQTSGLYNEQFF.

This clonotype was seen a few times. This CDR3 is CATGEVPTGELFF. The CDR3 DNA reads as TGTGCCACCGGCGAAGTCCCCACCGGGGAGCTGTTTTTT. V and J are TRBV24-1 and TRBJ2-2; no clear D. V was clipped by 9 bases and J by 4 bases, with 11 bases between them. There are 13 residues in the CDR3. Looked up from germline, CDR1 is KGHDR and CDR2 is SFDVKD.

CDR3 region: CATSRERQGPYEQYF. The CDR3 bases are TGTGCCACCAGCAGAGAACGACAGGGCCCCTACGAGCAGTACTTC. This sequence joins TRBV15 and TRBJ2-7; 7 bases align to TRBD1. CDR1 and CDR2 (germline): LNHNV, YYDKDF (reference sequence). With 0 bases clipped from V and 2 bases from J, the junction kept 4 bases outside the gene matches. This CDR3 region has 15 residues.

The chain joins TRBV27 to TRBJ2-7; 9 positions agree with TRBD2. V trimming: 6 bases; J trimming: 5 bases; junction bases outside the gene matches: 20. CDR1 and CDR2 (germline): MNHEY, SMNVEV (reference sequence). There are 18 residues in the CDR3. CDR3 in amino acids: CASSQVREGSGSFNEQYF. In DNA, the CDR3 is TGTGCCAGCAGCCAAGTTAGGGAAGGTAGCGGGAGTTTCAACGAGCAGTACTTC.

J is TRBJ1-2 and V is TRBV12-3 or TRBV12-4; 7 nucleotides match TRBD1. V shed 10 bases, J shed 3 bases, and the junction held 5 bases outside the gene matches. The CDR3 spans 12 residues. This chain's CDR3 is CAIQDRDYGYTF. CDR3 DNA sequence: TGTGCCATCCAAGACAGGGACTATGGCTACACCTTC.

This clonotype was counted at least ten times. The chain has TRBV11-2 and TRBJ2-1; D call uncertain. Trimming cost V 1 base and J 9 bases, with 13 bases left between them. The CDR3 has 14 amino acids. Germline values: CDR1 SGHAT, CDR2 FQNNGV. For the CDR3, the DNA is TGTGCCAGCAGCTTAGGTTGGCCCCTAATTGAGCAGTTCTTC. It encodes CASSLGWPLIEQFF.

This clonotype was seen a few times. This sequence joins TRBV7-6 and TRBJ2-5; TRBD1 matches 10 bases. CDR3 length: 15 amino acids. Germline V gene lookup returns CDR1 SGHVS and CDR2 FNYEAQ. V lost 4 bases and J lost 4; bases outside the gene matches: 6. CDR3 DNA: TGTGCCAGCAGCTGGCCGGGACAGGGGAGAGAGACCCAGTACTTC. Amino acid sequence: CASSWPGQGRETQYF.

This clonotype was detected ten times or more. As DNA, the CDR3 is TGTGCCAGCAGATTTTTGGAGACCCAGTACTTC. It is translated as CASRFLETQYF. The rearrangement uses TRBV2 and TRBJ2-5; D is ambiguous. V lost 6 bases to trimming and J lost 5 bases, with 7 bases between them. The V gene's germline CDR1 is SNHLY and CDR2 FYNNEI. The length of the CDR3 is 11 residues.

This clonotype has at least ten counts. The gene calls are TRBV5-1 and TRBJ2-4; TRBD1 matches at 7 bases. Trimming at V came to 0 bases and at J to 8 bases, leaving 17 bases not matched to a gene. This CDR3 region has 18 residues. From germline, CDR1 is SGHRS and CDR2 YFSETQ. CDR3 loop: CASSLAPIGRGYVDIQYF. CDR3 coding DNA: TGCGCCAGCAGCTTGGCTCCGATAGGCAGGGGGTACGTGGACATTCAGTACTTC. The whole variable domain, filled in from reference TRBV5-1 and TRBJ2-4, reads KAGVTQTPRYLIKTRGQQVTLSCSPISGHRSVSWYQQTPGQGLQFLFEYFSETQRNKGNFPGRFSGRQFSNSRSEMNVSTLELGDSALYLCASSLAPIGRGYVDIQYFGAGTRLSVL.

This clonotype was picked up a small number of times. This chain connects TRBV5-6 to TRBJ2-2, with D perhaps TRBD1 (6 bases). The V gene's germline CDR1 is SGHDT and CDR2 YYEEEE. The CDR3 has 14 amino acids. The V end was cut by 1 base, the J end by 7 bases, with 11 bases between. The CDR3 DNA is TGTGCCAGCAGCTTGACAGGGCCTAACGGGGAGCTGTTTTTT. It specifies CASSLTGPNGELFF. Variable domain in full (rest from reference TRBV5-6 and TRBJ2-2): DAGVTQSPTHLIKTRGQQVTLRCSPKSGHDTVSWYQQALGQGPQFIFQYYEEEERQRGNFPDRFSGHQFPNYSSELNVNALLLGDSALYLCASSLTGPNGELFFGEGSRLTVL.

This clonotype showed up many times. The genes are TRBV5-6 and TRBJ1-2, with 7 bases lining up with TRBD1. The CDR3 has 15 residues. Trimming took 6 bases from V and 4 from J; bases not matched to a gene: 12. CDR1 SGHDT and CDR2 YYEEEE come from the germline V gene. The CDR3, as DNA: TGTGCCAGCACCCAGACAGGGAACCCCATCTATGGCTACACCTTC. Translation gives CASTQTGNPIYGYTF.

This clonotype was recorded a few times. DNA of the CDR3: TGTGCCACCAGCCCATACACCGGGGAGCTGTTTTTT. Protein: CATSPYTGELFF. The V gene is TRBV15, the J gene TRBJ2-2; D remains unclear. The CDR3 runs to 12 residues. Germline values: CDR1 LNHNV, CDR2 YYDKDF (reference sequence). Trimming pared 5 bases from V and 3 bases from J, leaving 4 bases between.

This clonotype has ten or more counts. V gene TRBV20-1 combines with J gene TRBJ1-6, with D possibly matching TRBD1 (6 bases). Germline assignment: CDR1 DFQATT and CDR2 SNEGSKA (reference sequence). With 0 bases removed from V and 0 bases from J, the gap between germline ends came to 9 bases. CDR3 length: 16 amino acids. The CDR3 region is CSARETGSSYNSPLHF. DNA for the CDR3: TGCAGTGCTAGAGAAACAGGGAGCTCCTATAATTCACCCCTCCACTTT.

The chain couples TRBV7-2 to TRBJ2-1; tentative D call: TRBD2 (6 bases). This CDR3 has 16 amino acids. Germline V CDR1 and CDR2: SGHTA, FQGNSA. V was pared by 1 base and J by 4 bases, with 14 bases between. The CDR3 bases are TGTGCCAGCAGCTTAGAGGTAGGACTATCTTACAATGAGCAGTTCTTC. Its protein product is CASSLEVGLSYNEQFF.

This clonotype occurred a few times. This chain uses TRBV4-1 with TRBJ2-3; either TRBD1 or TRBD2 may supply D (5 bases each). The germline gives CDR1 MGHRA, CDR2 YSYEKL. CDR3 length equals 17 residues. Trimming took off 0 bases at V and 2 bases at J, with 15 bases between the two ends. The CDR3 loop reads CASSQDGTHGITDTQYF. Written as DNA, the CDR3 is TGCGCCAGCAGCCAAGATGGGACGCACGGAATCACAGATACGCAGTATTTT.

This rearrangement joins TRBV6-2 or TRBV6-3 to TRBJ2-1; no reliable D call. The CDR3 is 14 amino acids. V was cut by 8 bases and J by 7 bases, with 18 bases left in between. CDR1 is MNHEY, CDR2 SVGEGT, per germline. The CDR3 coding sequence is TGTGCCAGCGGCCATCTGAGCGCTCCGAATGAGCAGTTCTTC. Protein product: CASGHLSAPNEQFF.

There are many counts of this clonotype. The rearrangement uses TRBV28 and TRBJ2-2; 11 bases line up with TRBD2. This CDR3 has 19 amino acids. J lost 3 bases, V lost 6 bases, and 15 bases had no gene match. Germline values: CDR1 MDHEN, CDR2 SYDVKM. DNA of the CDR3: TGTGCCAGCAGCGACATTGAACTAGCGGGAGACGACGACACCGGGGAGCTGTTTTTT. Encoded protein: CASSDIELAGDDDTGELFF.

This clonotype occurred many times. The CDR3 here is CASSLIRGARNGELFF. The DNA of the CDR3 is TGTGCCAGCAGTCTCATCAGAGGGGCGAGGAACGGGGAGCTGTTTTTT. The gene calls are TRBV27 and TRBJ2-2, with D perhaps assigned TRBD1 or TRBD2 (5 bases each). Germline assignment: CDR1 MNHEY and CDR2 SMNVEV (reference sequence). Trimming left V 5 bases short and J 7 bases short, with 20 bases between. CDR3 size: 16 residues.

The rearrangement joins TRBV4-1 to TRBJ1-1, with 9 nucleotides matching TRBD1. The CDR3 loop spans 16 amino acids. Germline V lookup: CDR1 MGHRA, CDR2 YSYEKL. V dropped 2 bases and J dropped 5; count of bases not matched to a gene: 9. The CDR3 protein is CASSQPTGGSGTEAFF. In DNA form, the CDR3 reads TGCGCCAGCAGCCAACCGACAGGGGGAAGTGGTACTGAAGCTTTCTTT.